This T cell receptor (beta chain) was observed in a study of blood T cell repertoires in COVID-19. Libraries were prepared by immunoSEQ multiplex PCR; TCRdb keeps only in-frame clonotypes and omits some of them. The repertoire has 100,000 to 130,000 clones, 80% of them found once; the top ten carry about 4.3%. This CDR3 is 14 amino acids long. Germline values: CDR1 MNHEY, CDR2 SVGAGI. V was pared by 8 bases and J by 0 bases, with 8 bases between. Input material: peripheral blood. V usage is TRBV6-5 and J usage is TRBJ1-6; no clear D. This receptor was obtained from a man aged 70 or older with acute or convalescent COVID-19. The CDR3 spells CASLESSYNSPLHF. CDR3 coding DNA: TGTGCCAGCCTAGAGAGCTCCTATAATTCACCCCTCCACTTT.